This T cell receptor (beta chain) was sequenced in a study of CD8+ T cells in alopecia areata. The researchers isolated CD4+ and CD8+ T cells from PBMCs by sorting. The sequencing template was cDNA reverse transcribed from extracted RNA. Generated by immunoSEQ multiplex PCR, the TCRdb table keeps only in-frame clones and is missing some. The sample records 140,000 or so clones, 62% being singletons. This CDR3 contains 14 residues. Trimming left V 1 base short and J 4 bases short, with 11 bases between. Germline CDR1 MGHRA, CDR2 YSYEKL. This receptor was taken from a human donor in good health. Material: CD8+ T cells sorted from blood. The chain joins TRBV4-1 to TRBJ2-7, with D unclear. The CDR3 DNA reads TGCGCCAGCAGCCAAGTTGGTGAACGATACGAGCAGTACTTC. Protein sequence: CASSQVGERYEQYF.